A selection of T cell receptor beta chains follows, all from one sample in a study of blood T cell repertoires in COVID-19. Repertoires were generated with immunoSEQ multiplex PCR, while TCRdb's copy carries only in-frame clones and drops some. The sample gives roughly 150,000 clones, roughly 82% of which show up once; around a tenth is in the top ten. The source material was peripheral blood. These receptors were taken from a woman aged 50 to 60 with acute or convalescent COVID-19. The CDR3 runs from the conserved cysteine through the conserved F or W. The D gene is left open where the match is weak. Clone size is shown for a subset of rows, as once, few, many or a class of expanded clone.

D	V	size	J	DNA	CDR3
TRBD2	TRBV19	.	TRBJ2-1	TGTGCCAGTAGTATAGGTTCTGCGGGGGTGAGGAATGAGCAGTTCTTC	CASSIGSAGVRNEQFF
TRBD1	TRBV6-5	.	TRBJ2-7	TGTGCCACCCACGGACAGGCCTACGAGCAGTACTTC	CATHGQAYEQYF
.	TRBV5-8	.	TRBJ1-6	TGTGCCAGCAGTCTAGTGATTTCACCCCTCCACTTT	CASSLVISPLHF
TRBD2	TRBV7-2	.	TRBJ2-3	TGTGCCAGCAGCCCCGGGGGGGGAGTCGGCCCAGATACGCAGTATTTT	CASSPGGGVGPDTQYF
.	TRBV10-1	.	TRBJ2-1	TGCGCCAGCAGTGAGTCCATTTACAATGAGCAGTTCTTC	CASSESIYNEQFF
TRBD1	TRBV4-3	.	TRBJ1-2	TGCGCCAGCAGCCAAGATCGCACAGGGGGCTTCCTCTTCGGCTACACCTTC	CASSQDRTGGFLFGYTF
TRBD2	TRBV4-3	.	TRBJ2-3	TGCGCCAGCCAACGGGTTGGGGGGGTCACAGATACGCAGTATTTT	CASQRVGGVTDTQYF
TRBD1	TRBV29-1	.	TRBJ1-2	TGCAGCGTGGGACCCGGGACAGGGACAGGTGGAGGCTACACCTTC	CSVGPGTGTGGGYTF
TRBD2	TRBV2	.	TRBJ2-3	TGTGCCAGCAGCCTACTAGCGGCTGTGACAGATACGCAGTATTTT	CASSLLAAVTDTQYF
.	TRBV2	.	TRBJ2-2	TGTGCCAGCACCTTACAAATGGGGAGCACCGGGGAGCTGTTTTTT	CASTLQMGSTGELFF
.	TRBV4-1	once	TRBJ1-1	TGCGCCAGCAGCCAACCTTGGACAGTGAACACTGAAGCTTTCTTT	CASSQPWTVNTEAFF
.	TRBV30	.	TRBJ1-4	TGTGCCTGGAGTGGACAGCTTAATGAAAAACTGTTTTTT	CAWSGQLNEKLFF
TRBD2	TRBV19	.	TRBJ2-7	TGTGCCAGTAATCTATTTGATAGCGGGGGATACTCCTACGAGCAGTACTTC	CASNLFDSGGYSYEQYF
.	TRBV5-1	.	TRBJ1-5	TGCGCCAGCAGTAAGAGCCCTAGCAATCAGCCCCAGCATTTT	CASSKSPSNQPQHF
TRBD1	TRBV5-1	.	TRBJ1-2	TGCGCCAGCAGCACCCGGGACAGTTCTAACTATGGCTACACCTTC	CASSTRDSSNYGYTF
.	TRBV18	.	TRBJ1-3	TGTGCCAGCTCTCCATGGACGGACAGCTCTGGAAACACCATATATTTT	CASSPWTDSSGNTIYF
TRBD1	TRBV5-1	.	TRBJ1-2	TGCGCCAGCAGCTTCCGACAGGGGAACTATGGCTACACCTTC	CASSFRQGNYGYTF
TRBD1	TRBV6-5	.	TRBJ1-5	TGTGCCAGTAAGGACAGGAGCAATCAGCCCCAGCATTTT	CASKDRSNQPQHF
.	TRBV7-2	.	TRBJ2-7	TGTGCCAGCAGCCCCGAGCGAGGGAGCCCCGAGCAGTACTTC	CASSPERGSPEQYF
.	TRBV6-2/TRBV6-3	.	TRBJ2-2	TGTGCCAGCAGTTACTCGAATGCGGCTCTTACCGGGGAGCTGTTTTTT	CASSYSNAALTGELFF
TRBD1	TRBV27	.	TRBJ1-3	TGTGCCAGCAGTTTATCGGACAGGGGAAACACCATATATTTT	CASSLSDRGNTIYF
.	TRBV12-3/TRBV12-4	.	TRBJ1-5	TGTGCCAGCAGTCAGGGATCCCAGCCCCAGCATTTT	CASSQGSQPQHF
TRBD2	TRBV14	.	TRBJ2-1	TGTGCCAGCAGCCAAGGGCGGGGACTACAAAAATACAATGAGCAGTTCTTC	CASSQGRGLQKYNEQFF
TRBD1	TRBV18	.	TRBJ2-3	TGTGCCAGCTCGGACAGGTTCACAGATACGCAGTATTTT	CASSDRFTDTQYF
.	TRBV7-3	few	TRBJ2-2	TGTGCCAGCAGCTTAACGGGGGCTAGCGGAGGGAACACCGGGGAGCTGTTTTTT	CASSLTGASGGNTGELFF
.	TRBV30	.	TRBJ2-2	TGTGCCTGGGGAACCGGGAGAGCGAACACCGGGGAGCTGTTTTTT	CAWGTGRANTGELFF
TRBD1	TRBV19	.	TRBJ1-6	TGTGCCAGTAACAGGGGCTATAATTCACCCCTCCACTTT	CASNRGYNSPLHF
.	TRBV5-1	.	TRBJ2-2	TGCGCCAGCAGCCCCACAGGACCCGGGGAGCTGTTTTTT	CASSPTGPGELFF
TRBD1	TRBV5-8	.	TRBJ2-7	TGTGCCAGCAGATTTGGGACAGGGGTCTCCTACGAGCAGTACTTC	CASRFGTGVSYEQYF
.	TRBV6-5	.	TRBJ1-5	TGTGCCAGCAGTTATCAGGGCGGTCAGCCCCAGCATTTT	CASSYQGGQPQHF
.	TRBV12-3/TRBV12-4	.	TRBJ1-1	TGTGCCAGCAGTTTTGTCAGAAACACTGAAGCTTTCTTT	CASSFVRNTEAFF
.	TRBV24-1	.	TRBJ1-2	TGTGCCACCAGTGATTCTTTGACGGGATATGGCTACACCTTC	CATSDSLTGYGYTF
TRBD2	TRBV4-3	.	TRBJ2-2	TGCGCCAGCAGCCACGAAGCGGGGGGGCCGGGCGGGGAGCTGTTTTTT	CASSHEAGGPGGELFF
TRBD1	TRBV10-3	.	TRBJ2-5	TGTGCCATCAGTGAGACCCAAAACAGGGGAACGGGCCAAGAGACCCAGTACTTC	CAISETQNRGTGQETQYF
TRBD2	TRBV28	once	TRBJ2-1	TGTGCCAGCAGTCCCGGGGGGGCGGCTAGCTCCTACAATGAGCAGTTCTTC	CASSPGGAASSYNEQFF
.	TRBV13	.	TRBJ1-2	TGTGCCAGCAGCTCAGGGGCTGGTGACTATGGCTACACCTTC	CASSSGAGDYGYTF
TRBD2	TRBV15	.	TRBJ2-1	TGTGCCACCAGCAGCCCCTCGGGGTCTAGCGGGATCAATGAGCAGTTCTTC	CATSSPSGSSGINEQFF
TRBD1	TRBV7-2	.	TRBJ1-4	TGTGCCAGCAGCGCCCGACAGGGGGTTTCGCAAAAACTGTTTTTT	CASSARQGVSQKLFF
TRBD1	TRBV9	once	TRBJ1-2	TGTGCCAGCAGCGTAGCCCCCGCCCAGGGGGGAGGCTACACCTTC	CASSVAPAQGGGYTF
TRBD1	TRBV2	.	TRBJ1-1	TGTGCCAGCGGGACAGCTTATAACACTGAAGCTTTCTTT	CASGTAYNTEAFF
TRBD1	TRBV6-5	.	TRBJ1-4	TGTGCCAGCAGCCTCGGGACAGGGAATGAAAAACTGTTTTTT	CASSLGTGNEKLFF
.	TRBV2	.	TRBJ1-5	TGTGCCAGCAACGCGGGAGGGGGGGCCTATCAGCCCCAGCATTTT	CASNAGGGAYQPQHF
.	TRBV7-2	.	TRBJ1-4	TGTGCCAGCAGCGACCCCAATTCGCCGGGATCAACTAATGAAAAACTGTTTTTT	CASSDPNSPGSTNEKLFF
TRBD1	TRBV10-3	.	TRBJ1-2	TGTGCCATCAGTGAAGAGGGGGCGGGGTGGACCTTC	CAISEEGAGWTF
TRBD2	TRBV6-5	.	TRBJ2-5	TGTGCCAGCATCCCCGGGGGGGCCGGAGAGACCCAGTACTTC	CASIPGGAGETQYF
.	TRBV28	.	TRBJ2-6	TGTGCCAGCAGTTTATTTGGCAGGGGATCCTCTGGGGCCAACGTCCTGACTTTC	CASSLFGRGSSGANVLTF
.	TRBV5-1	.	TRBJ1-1	TGCGCCAGCAGCTTGGATGGGCCTGAAGCTTTCTTT	CASSLDGPEAFF
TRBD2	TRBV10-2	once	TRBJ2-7	TGCGCCAGCAGGGAAATCTTCGGGGGGGCCTACGCCGAGCAGTACTTC	CASREIFGGAYAEQYF
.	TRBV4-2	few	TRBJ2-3	TGTGCCAGCAGCCAGGAACAGGATAGCACAGATACGCAGTATTTT	CASSQEQDSTDTQYF
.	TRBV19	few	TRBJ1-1	TGTGCCAGTAGACCCGAGACAGGGAACACTGAAGCTTTCTTT	CASRPETGNTEAFF
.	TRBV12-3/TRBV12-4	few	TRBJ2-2	TGTGCCAGCAGTCTGAGCCTTACCGGGGAGCTGTTTTTT	CASSLSLTGELFF
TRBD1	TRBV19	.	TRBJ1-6	TGTGCCAGTACCCTGACAGGGAATAATTCACCCCTCCACTTT	CASTLTGNNSPLHF
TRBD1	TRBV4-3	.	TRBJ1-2	TGCGCCAGCAGCCAACAACAGGGGGACTATGGCTACACCTTC	CASSQQQGDYGYTF